These 16 T cell receptor beta chains were sequenced from one sample in a study of T cell repertoires in cytomegalovirus infection. One entry per CDR3 protein results from TCRdb running MiXCR on the reads. The sample yields approximately 170,000 distinct CDR3 sequences, more than 15% seen once. The sample taken for sequencing was CD8+ T cells from PBMCs. The receptors shown here come from a human donor in good health (CMV status not recorded). Some clones in this sample may be carry-over from other donors' samples.

This chain links TRBV28 with TRBJ2-7, with a possible D match to TRBD2 (5 bases). The length of the CDR3 is 15 residues. Between the trimmed V and J ends, which lost 2 bases and 2 bases, there was a span of 13 bases. Germline V CDR1 and CDR2: MDHEN, SYDVKM. The CDR3 sequence is CASSLEALSAYEQYF. In DNA, the CDR3 is TGTGCCAGCAGTTTAGAAGCCCTTAGCGCCTACGAGCAGTACTTC.

The V and J genes are TRBV20-1 and TRBJ2-1; no definite D call. The CDR3 covers 16 residues. Trimming pared 1 base from V and 0 bases from J, leaving 13 bases between. Per the germline V gene, CDR1 is DFQATT and CDR2 is SNEGSKA (reference sequence). CDR3 region: CSARGNLVRSYNEQFF. The CDR3 bases are TGCAGTGCTAGAGGCAACTTAGTCCGCTCCTACAATGAGCAGTTCTTC.

The chain couples TRBV6-6 to TRBJ2-2; no clear D. The V and J ends lost 8 bases and 5 bases respectively, with 12 bases between them. The CDR3 is 13 amino acids. Germline CDR1 is MNHNY and CDR2 is SVGAGI (reference sequence). CDR3 nucleotides: TGTGCCAGCGGCGGAAGCAGGACCGGGGAGCTGTTTTTT. It translates to CASGGSRTGELFF.

The chain uses TRBV7-6 and TRBJ2-1; no firm D call. Trimming removed 1 base from V and 4 bases from J, with 11 bases in between. This CDR3 comprises 15 residues. Per the germline V gene, CDR1 is SGHVS and CDR2 is FNYEAQ. CDR3 DNA sequence: TGTGCCAGCAGCTTAGGGGGAAATTCTTACAATGAGCAGTTCTTC. Its protein is CASSLGGNSYNEQFF.

This clonotype was counted only a few times. The V call is TRBV6-2 or TRBV6-3, the J call TRBJ1-5; 7 positions agree with TRBD1. The CDR3 totals 17 residues. V lost 3 bases to trimming and J lost 1 base; unmatched junction nucleotides: 9. In germline, CDR1 is MNHEY, CDR2 SVGEGT. The CDR3 here is CASSYDRDFGSNQPQHF. CDR3 nucleotides: TGTGCCAGCAGTTATGACAGGGACTTCGGGAGCAATCAGCCCCAGCATTTT.

The chain joins TRBV6-1 to TRBJ2-1; tentatively, D is TRBD1 (5 bases). Looked up from germline, CDR1 is MNHNS and CDR2 is SASEGT. The CDR3 has 16 residues. The V end lost 6 bases, the J end lost 1 base, and 16 bases lay between the germline ends. For the CDR3, the DNA is TGTGCCAGCAGCCAACTCCCAGGGCGTTCCTACAATGAGCAGTTCTTC. It is translated as CASSQLPGRSYNEQFF.

The chain recombines TRBV28 with TRBJ2-2, with a tentative D call TRBD2 (5 bases). Germline V lookup: CDR1 MDHEN, CDR2 SYDVKM. CDR3 length: 15 residues. V lost 3 bases and J lost 6, with 14 bases in between. CDR3 nucleotides: TGTGCCAGCAGTTTCGGGGAGATAAGGGCCGGGGAGCTGTTTTTT. It yields the protein CASSFGEIRAGELFF.

The chain combines TRBV29-1 with TRBJ2-3, with D maybe TRBD1 (6 bases). The V gene lost 4 bases and the J gene lost 5 bases, with 10 bases spanning the gap. The CDR3 loop spans 12 amino acids. Per the germline V gene, CDR1 is SQVTM and CDR2 is ANQGSEA. The CDR3 reads CSVVGRGDTQYF. As DNA, the CDR3 is TGCAGCGTTGTTGGCAGGGGAGATACGCAGTATTTT.

This clonotype was observed a handful of times. The chain is built from TRBV27 and TRBJ1-5; D is undetermined. V was pared by 0 bases and J by 0 bases, with 6 bases between. This CDR3 has 15 residues. Germline V gives CDR1 MNHEY, CDR2 SMNVEV (reference sequence). CDR3 in DNA: TGTGCCAGCAGTTTATCCGGTTATAGCAATCAGCCCCAGCATTTT. Translating gives CASSLSGYSNQPQHF.

The chain is built from TRBV20-1 and TRBJ2-1; 12 bases agree with TRBD2. V trimming: 2 bases; J trimming: 8 bases; junction bases outside the gene matches: 4. The CDR3 spans 14 residues. The V gene's germline CDR1 is DFQATT and CDR2 SNEGSKA (reference sequence). CDR3 residues: CSARSGLAGYEQFF. The DNA of the CDR3 is TGCAGTGCTAGATCCGGACTAGCGGGGTATGAGCAGTTCTTC.

The chain joins TRBV28 to TRBJ2-2; D is undetermined. V was pared by 6 bases and J by 0 bases, with 8 bases between. This CDR3 comprises 14 residues. Germline CDR1 and CDR2: MDHEN and SYDVKM. The DNA of the CDR3 is TGTGCCAGCAGGTCACCCTCGAACACCGGGGAGCTGTTTTTT. Translation: CASRSPSNTGELFF.

This clonotype was found a few times. The J gene is TRBJ2-1, the V gene TRBV6-2 or TRBV6-3; 7 bases are a match to TRBD1. Per germline, CDR1 MNHEY and CDR2 SVGEGT. CDR3 size: 17 residues. After removal of 2 bases from V and 0 bases from J, the junction contained 7 bases not matched to a gene. CDR3 sequence: CASSYPEGGRSYNEQFF. The CDR3 nucleotides read TGTGCCAGCAGTTACCCGGAAGGGGGCCGCTCCTACAATGAGCAGTTCTTC.

This clonotype was picked up a small number of times. The chain joins TRBV20-1 to TRBJ1-5; no firm D call. V lost 5 bases, J lost 6 bases, and 23 bases lay in between. This CDR3 is built from 16 residues. CDR1 and CDR2 (germline): DFQATT, SNEGSKA (reference sequence). This CDR3 reads CSAHKDGEEWVQPQHF. CDR3 DNA sequence: TGCAGTGCTCATAAGGACGGTGAAGAGTGGGTTCAGCCCCAGCATTTT.

This clonotype was seen more than once but under ten times. CDR3 sequence reads: CASSAPVYETQYF. In nucleotides, the CDR3 is TGTGCCAGCAGCGCGCCGGTTTACGAGACCCAGTACTTC. The V call is TRBV7-9, the J call TRBJ2-5; the D is unclear. Germline V gene lookup returns CDR1 SEHNR and CDR2 FQNEAQ (reference sequence). The V gene lost 5 bases and the J gene lost 5 bases, with 12 bases spanning the gap. The CDR3 consists of 13 residues.

This clonotype was seen only a few times. This chain connects TRBV7-9 to TRBJ2-7; D possibly matches TRBD1 or TRBD2 (5 bases each). The germline gives CDR1 SEHNR, CDR2 FQNEAQ (reference sequence). The ends were cut back, 3 bases at V and 5 bases at J, with 14 bases in the middle. The CDR3 has 14 residues. CDR3 nucleotide sequence: TGTGCCAGCAGCTTCGAGGGGCGATTCGACGAGCAGTACTTC. It specifies CASSFEGRFDEQYF.

This clonotype has only a few counts. CDR3 loop: CASSFTTAPHYGYTF. In DNA, the CDR3 is TGTGCCAGCAGCTTCACGACAGCTCCACACTATGGCTACACCTTC. J is TRBJ1-2 and V is TRBV7-9, with D possibly matching TRBD1 (5 bases). V lost 3 bases and J lost 3, with 14 bases in between. CDR1 and CDR2 from the germline V gene are SEHNR and FQNEAQ (reference sequence). The CDR3 is 15 residues long.